The present T cell receptor beta chain was sequenced within a study of shared clonotypes between healthy human individuals. The wider study: CD4 naive and CD4 memory each took three plates per donor, while CD8 naive took two and CD8 memory one.

In the naive CD8 group, cells lacked CD45RO and were positively selected for CCR7, so terminally differentiated effector memory CD45RA+ cells were left out. V lost 3 bases to trimming and J lost 10 bases, with 8 bases between them. This CDR3 has 11 amino acids. Germline CDR1 SGHNT, CDR2 YYREEE (reference sequence). TCRdb's copy holds only in-frame clones and misses some; the assay was immunoSEQ multiplex PCR. The repertoire has about 610,000 clones, about 95% of them found once; the top ten carry about 0.12%. The chain is built from TRBV5-4 and TRBJ2-1; D unresolved. Sequencing input: naive CD8+ T cells sorted from blood. This receptor was obtained from a woman in her thirties in good health. Here the CDR3 DNA reads TGTGCCAGCAGCTCGAGCTACGAGCAGTTCTTC. Its protein is CASSSSYEQFF.